A selection of T cell receptor beta chains follows, all from one sample in a study of cytomegalovirus exposure and HLA in healthy donors. Produced via immunoSEQ multiplex PCR; TCRdb's table is partial and in-frame only. The sample includes about 170,000 clones, roughly 87% of them seen just once. Source material: PBMCs. All receptors derive from a girl between 5 and 17 years old in good health and CMV-seropositive. CDR3s include the opening cysteine and the closing phenylalanine or tryptophan. Fields, in order: J gene, V gene, D gene, clone size, CDR3 protein, CDR3 DNA. The D gene is left open where the match is weak. Expanded clones get a size class; other rows say once, few or many, or leave the size out.

TRBJ2-2 | TRBV9 | TRBD2 | - | CASSVLAGQNTGELFF | TGTGCCAGCAGCGTACTAGCGGGGCAGAACACCGGGGAGCTGTTTTTT
TRBJ2-7 | TRBV19 | - | - | CASSNMWAGTYEQYF | TGTGCCAGTAGTAATATGTGGGCAGGGACCTACGAGCAGTACTTC
TRBJ1-1 | TRBV28 | TRBD1 | - | CASNPSWDRGGGTEAFF | TGTGCCAGCAACCCCAGTTGGGACAGGGGTGGGGGCACTGAAGCTTTCTTT
TRBJ1-3 | TRBV19 | - | - | CASSIRENTIYF | TGTGCCAGTAGTATACGAGAGAACACCATATATTTT
TRBJ2-1 | TRBV5-1 | - | - | CASSLGVAFSYNEQFF | TGCGCCAGCAGCTTGGGGGTAGCGTTCTCCTACAATGAGCAGTTCTTC
TRBJ2-1 | TRBV5-1 | - | few | CASSFSDYNEQFF | TGCGCCAGCAGCTTCTCAGATTACAATGAGCAGTTCTTC
TRBJ1-3 | TRBV6-5 | - | - | CASRPAGSSGNTIYF | TGTGCCAGCCGCCCAGCGGGAAGCTCTGGAAACACCATATATTTT
TRBJ1-2 | TRBV11-1 | - | few | CASSLGPDSGSYTF | TGTGCCAGCAGCTTAGGTCCAGACAGTGGGAGCTACACCTTC
TRBJ1-4 | TRBV10-3 | TRBD1 | - | CASRQGNEKLFF | TGTGCCAGCCGACAGGGGAATGAAAAACTGTTTTTT
TRBJ2-1 | TRBV12-5 | - | - | CASGLVGRGNEQFF | TGTGCTAGTGGTTTGGTGGGCAGGGGTAATGAGCAGTTCTTC
TRBJ2-5 | TRBV10-3 | TRBD2 | - | CAISESSGRETQYF | TGTGCCATCAGTGAGTCTAGCGGGAGAGAGACCCAGTACTTC
TRBJ2-3 | TRBV19 | TRBD2 | - | CASSPTSGLTDTQYF | TGTGCCAGTAGCCCGACTAGCGGGTTAACAGATACGCAGTATTTT
TRBJ2-1 | TRBV27 | - | - | CASSLRWTVGYNEQFF | TGTGCCAGCAGTTTAAGGTGGACAGTAGGGTACAATGAGCAGTTCTTC
TRBJ2-4 | TRBV5-1 | - | - | CASRAGQGNIQYF | TGCGCCAGCAGGGCGGGCCAGGGGAACATTCAGTACTTC
TRBJ2-5 | TRBV6-1 | TRBD2 | - | CASSQPGLRGETQYF | TGTGCCAGCAGTCAACCGGGACTACGGGGCGAGACCCAGTACTTC
TRBJ1-1 | TRBV18 | - | few | CASSPAGAANTEAFF | TGTGCCAGCTCACCAGCGGGGGCAGCCAACACTGAAGCTTTCTTT
TRBJ2-3 | TRBV4-3 | - | - | CASSQEARGGGGDTQYF | TGCGCCAGCAGCCAAGAAGCTAGGGGGGGAGGAGGAGATACGCAGTATTTT
TRBJ2-6 | TRBV27 | TRBD1 | - | CASSGGQGAYGANVLTF | TGTGCCAGCAGTGGAGGACAGGGGGCGTATGGGGCCAACGTCCTGACTTTC
TRBJ2-3 | TRBV2 | TRBD1 | - | CASSGQGPDTQYF | TGTGCCAGCAGTGGACAGGGACCAGATACGCAGTATTTT
TRBJ2-5 | TRBV6-5 | - | - | CASSYGGRGYGETQYF | TGTGCCAGCAGTTACGGTGGCCGGGGGTACGGAGAGACCCAGTACTTC
TRBJ2-1 | TRBV29-1 | - | - | CSVAPDSLDEQFF | TGCAGCGTTGCGCCTGACAGCCTCGATGAGCAGTTCTTC
TRBJ2-3 | TRBV7-2 | - | - | CASSLVGGTDTQYF | TGTGCCAGCAGCTTAGTCGGGGGCACAGATACGCAGTATTTT
TRBJ1-2 | TRBV28 | TRBD1 | - | CASSPRDRFYGYTF | TGTGCCAGCAGTCCCCGGGACAGGTTCTATGGCTACACCTTC
TRBJ1-2 | TRBV29-1 | - | - | CSVGGSGGGYTF | TGCAGCGTGGGCGGCAGTGGAGGGGGCTACACCTTC
TRBJ2-7 | TRBV27 | TRBD1 | few | CASSLQGAYEQYF | TGTGCCAGCAGTTTACAGGGGGCCTACGAGCAGTACTTC
TRBJ1-2 | TRBV5-4 | TRBD1 | - | CASSGDRGNYGYTF | TGTGCCAGCAGCGGGGACAGGGGGAACTATGGCTACACCTTC
TRBJ2-2 | TRBV30 | - | - | CALEYGSHTGELFF | TGTGCCCTGGAGTACGGGTCACACACCGGGGAGCTGTTTTTT
TRBJ2-7 | TRBV18 | - | - | CASSPARDSYEQYF | TGTGCCAGCTCACCAGCCAGGGACTCGTACGAGCAGTACTTC
TRBJ2-4 | TRBV28 | TRBD1 | - | CASRDRGAALAKNIQYF | TGTGCCAGCAGGGACAGGGGAGCAGCCTTAGCCAAAAACATTCAGTACTTC
TRBJ1-5 | TRBV7-2 | TRBD1 | - | CASSGVPGQGWPQHF | TGTGCCAGCAGCGGCGTCCCGGGACAGGGCTGGCCCCAGCATTTT
TRBJ2-1 | TRBV4-1 | TRBD2 | - | CASSPLREAFRNEQFF | TGCGCCAGCAGCCCGTTGCGGGAGGCTTTTCGAAATGAGCAGTTCTTC
TRBJ1-2 | TRBV5-4 | - | - | CASSLEVAAGYTF | TGTGCCAGCAGCTTGGAGGTGGCGGCTGGCTACACCTTC
TRBJ1-2 | TRBV27 | TRBD1 | - | CASSFWDRAGYTF | TGTGCCAGCAGTTTCTGGGACAGGGCTGGCTACACCTTC
TRBJ2-5 | TRBV6-5 | - | once | CASSYSLVLGETQYF | TGTGCCAGCAGTTACTCATTGGTATTGGGCGAGACCCAGTACTTC
TRBJ2-3 | TRBV10-2 | TRBD2 | - | CASSTGTSGRGVRPSTDTQYF | TGCGCCAGTTCGACCGGGACTAGCGGGAGGGGGGTGAGGCCAAGCACAGATACGCAGTATTTT
TRBJ2-7 | TRBV19 | TRBD2 | - | CASSTLSGLADYEQYF | TGTGCCAGTAGTACCCTCTCGGGACTAGCGGACTACGAGCAGTACTTC
TRBJ2-7 | TRBV18 | - | few | CASSFSRDNSYEQYF | TGTGCCAGCTCATTTTCCCGGGACAACTCCTACGAGCAGTACTTC
TRBJ2-7 | TRBV5-4 | - | once | CASSFGGYEQYF | TGTGCCAGCAGCTTCGGGGGCTACGAGCAGTACTTC
TRBJ2-3 | TRBV5-4 | TRBD1 | - | CASSGGPTGRDTQYF | TGTGCCAGCAGCGGGGGTCCGACAGGGCGGGATACGCAGTATTTT
TRBJ1-2 | TRBV28 | - | - | CASSLAGVRSAGYTF | TGTGCCAGCAGTTTAGCAGGGGTTCGTTCTGCGGGCTACACCTTC
TRBJ1-1 | TRBV28 | TRBD1 | - | CASSLTAGGTEAFF | TGTGCCAGCAGTTTGACTGCAGGGGGCACTGAAGCTTTCTTT
TRBJ1-1 | TRBV28 | - | - | CAGRTANTEAFF | TGTGCCGGACGGACAGCCAACACTGAAGCTTTCTTT
TRBJ1-2 | TRBV5-1 | - | - | CASSLGHNVNYGYTF | TGCGCCAGCAGCTTGGGGCACAACGTGAACTATGGCTACACCTTC
TRBJ1-2 | TRBV7-3 | TRBD1 | - | CASSLGTGGLGYGYTF | TGTGCCAGCAGCTTAGGGACAGGGGGTCTCGGCTATGGCTACACCTTC
TRBJ2-3 | TRBV27 | - | - | CASSSQGADTQYF | TGTGCCAGCAGTTCACAGGGAGCAGATACGCAGTATTTT
TRBJ1-2 | TRBV7-2 | - | - | CASSLPDGEGYTF | TGTGCCAGCAGCTTGCCCGACGGGGAAGGCTACACCTTC
TRBJ2-3 | TRBV21-1 | - | few | CASSKEDSPSTDTQYF | TGTGCCAGCAGCAAAGAGGACAGTCCCAGCACAGATACGCAGTATTTT
TRBJ2-2 | TRBV5-6 | TRBD2 | - | CASSFPTRETMGGELFF | TGTGCCAGCAGCTTCCCCACGCGGGAGACCATGGGCGGGGAGCTGTTTTTT
TRBJ2-1 | TRBV28 | TRBD2 | - | CASSFLGSSGGFGEQFF | TGTGCCAGCAGTTTTTTAGGGTCTAGCGGGGGGTTCGGTGAGCAGTTCTTC
TRBJ2-1 | TRBV27 | TRBD2 | - | CASNTGGPVHEQFF | TGTGCCAGCAACACGGGAGGACCGGTTCATGAGCAGTTCTTC
TRBJ2-1 | TRBV5-4 | - | - | CTSSFNRDRYNEQFF | TGTACCAGCAGCTTCAACAGGGATCGTTACAATGAGCAGTTCTTC
TRBJ2-5 | TRBV28 | TRBD1 | - | CASSRRTGGRETQYF | TGTGCCAGCAGCCGCCGGACAGGGGGTAGGGAGACCCAGTACTTC
TRBJ2-1 | TRBV9 | TRBD2 | - | CASSVNPTSGGNNEQFF | TGTGCCAGCAGCGTAAACCCAACTAGCGGGGGAAACAATGAGCAGTTCTTC
TRBJ2-7 | TRBV5-4 | TRBD1 | - | CASSKTGDYEQYF | TGTGCCAGCAGCAAGACAGGGGACTACGAGCAGTACTTC